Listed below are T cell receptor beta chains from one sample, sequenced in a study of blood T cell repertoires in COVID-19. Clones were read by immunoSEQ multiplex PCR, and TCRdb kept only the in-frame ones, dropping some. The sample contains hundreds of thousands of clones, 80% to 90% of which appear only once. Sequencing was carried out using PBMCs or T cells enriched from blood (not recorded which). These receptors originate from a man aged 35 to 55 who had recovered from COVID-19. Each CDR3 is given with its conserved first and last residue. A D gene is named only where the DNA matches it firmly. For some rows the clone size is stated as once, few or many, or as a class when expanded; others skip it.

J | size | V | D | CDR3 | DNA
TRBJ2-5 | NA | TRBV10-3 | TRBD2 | CAISGAPGLAPQETQYF | TGTGCCATCAGTGGAGCCCCGGGACTAGCGCCCCAAGAGACCCAGTACTTC
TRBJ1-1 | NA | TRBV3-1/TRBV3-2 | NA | CASSLSDTEAFF | TGTGCCAGCAGCCTCTCTGACACTGAAGCTTTCTTT
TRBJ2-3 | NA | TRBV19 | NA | CASSRITDLADTQYF | TGTGCCAGTAGTAGAATCACAGATCTCGCAGATACGCAGTATTTT
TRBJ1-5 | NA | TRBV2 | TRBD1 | CASSGGDRAINQPQHF | TGTGCCAGCAGTGGTGGGGACAGGGCAATTAATCAGCCCCAGCATTTT
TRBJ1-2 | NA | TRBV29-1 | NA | CSVATGDNYGYTF | TGCAGCGTCGCAACGGGGGATAACTATGGCTACACCTTC
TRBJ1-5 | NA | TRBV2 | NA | CASSSGAWGQPQHF | TGTGCCAGCAGTTCAGGGGCGTGGGGTCAGCCCCAGCATTTT
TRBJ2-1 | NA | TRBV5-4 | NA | CASSLAQGSSYNEQFF | TGTGCCAGCAGCTTGGCTCAGGGGAGCTCCTACAATGAGCAGTTCTTC
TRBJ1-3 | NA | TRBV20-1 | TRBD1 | CSASQGRGIHTIYF | TGCAGTGCTAGTCAGGGCAGGGGGATACACACCATATATTTT
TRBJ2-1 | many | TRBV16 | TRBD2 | CASSQSIAGGHNEQFF | TGTGCCAGCAGCCAATCAATAGCGGGGGGGCACAATGAGCAGTTCTTC
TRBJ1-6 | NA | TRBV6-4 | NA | CASSDEGDNSPLHF | TGTGCCAGCAGTGACGAGGGTGATAATTCACCCCTCCACTTT
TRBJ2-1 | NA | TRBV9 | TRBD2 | CASRRSDGTSGMYNGQFF | TGTGCCAGCAGGCGGTCCGACGGGACTAGCGGGATGTACAATGGGCAGTTCTTC
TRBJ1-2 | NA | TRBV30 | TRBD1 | CAWSLGTALQTYGYTF | TGTGCCTGGAGCCTTGGGACAGCCCTACAGACCTATGGCTACACCTTC
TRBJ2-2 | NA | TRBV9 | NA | CASSARGTGELFF | TGTGCCAGCAGCGCGCGGGGAACCGGGGAGCTGTTTTTT
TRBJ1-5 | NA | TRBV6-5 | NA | CASRTAGGNQPQHF | TGTGCCAGCAGGACAGCGGGCGGCAATCAGCCCCAGCATTTT
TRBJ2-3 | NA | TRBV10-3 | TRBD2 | CAISELPGLAEFTDTQYF | TGTGCCATCAGTGAGTTGCCGGGACTAGCGGAATTCACAGATACGCAGTATTTT
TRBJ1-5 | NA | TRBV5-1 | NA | CASSLEPGSKQPQHF | TGCGCCAGCAGCTTGGAGCCAGGGTCGAAGCAGCCCCAGCATTTT
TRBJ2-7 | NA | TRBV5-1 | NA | CASSFGQEIRGHF | TGCGCCAGCAGCTTCGGACAGGAAATTCGGGGGCACTTC
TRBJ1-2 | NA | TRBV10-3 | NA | CAISESPTTHGYTF | TGTGCCATCAGTGAGTCTCCCACAACCCATGGCTACACCTTC
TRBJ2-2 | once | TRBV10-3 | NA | CAISERGNTGELFF | TGTGCCATCAGTGAGCGGGGGAACACCGGGGAGCTGTTTTTT
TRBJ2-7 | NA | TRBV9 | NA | CASSLRDTSSYEQYF | TGTGCCAGCAGCCTCCGGGATACTAGTTCCTACGAGCAGTACTTC